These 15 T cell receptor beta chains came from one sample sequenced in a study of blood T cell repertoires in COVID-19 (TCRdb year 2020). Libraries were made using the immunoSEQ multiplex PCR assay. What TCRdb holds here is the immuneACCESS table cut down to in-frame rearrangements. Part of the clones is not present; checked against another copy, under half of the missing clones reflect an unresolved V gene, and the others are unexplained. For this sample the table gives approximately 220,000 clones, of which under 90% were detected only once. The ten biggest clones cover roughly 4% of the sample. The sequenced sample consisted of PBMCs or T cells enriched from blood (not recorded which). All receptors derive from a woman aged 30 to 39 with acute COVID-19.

DNA of the CDR3: TGTGCCAGCAGTGAGGGACAGGGCACAGATACGCAGTATTTT. The encoded protein is CASSEGQGTDTQYF. The chain is built from TRBV6-4 and TRBJ2-3, with 8 nucleotides matching TRBD1. V dropped 3 bases and J dropped 1; count of bases not matched to a gene: 0. CDR1 MRHNA and CDR2 SNTAGT come from the germline V gene. CDR3 length equals 14 residues.

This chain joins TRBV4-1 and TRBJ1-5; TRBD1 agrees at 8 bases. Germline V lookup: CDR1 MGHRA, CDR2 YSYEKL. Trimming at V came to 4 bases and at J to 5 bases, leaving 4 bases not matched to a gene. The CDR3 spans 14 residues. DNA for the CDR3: TGCGCCAGCAGCCGCGACAGGGGCTATCAGCCCCAGCATTTT. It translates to CASSRDRGYQPQHF.

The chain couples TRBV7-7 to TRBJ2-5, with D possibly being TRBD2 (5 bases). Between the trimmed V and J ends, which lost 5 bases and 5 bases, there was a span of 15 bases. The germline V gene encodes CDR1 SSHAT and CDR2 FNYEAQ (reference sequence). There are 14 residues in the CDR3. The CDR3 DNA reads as TGTGCCAGCAGCGCTAGCCGTCGGGGTGAGACCCAGTACTTC. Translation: CASSASRRGETQYF. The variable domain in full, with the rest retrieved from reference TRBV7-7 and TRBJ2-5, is GAGVSQSPRYKVTKRGQDVTLRCDPISSHATLYWYQQALGQGPEFLTYFNYEAQPDKSGLPSDRFSAERPEGSISTLTIQRTEQRDSAMYRCASSASRRGETQYFGPGTRLLVL.

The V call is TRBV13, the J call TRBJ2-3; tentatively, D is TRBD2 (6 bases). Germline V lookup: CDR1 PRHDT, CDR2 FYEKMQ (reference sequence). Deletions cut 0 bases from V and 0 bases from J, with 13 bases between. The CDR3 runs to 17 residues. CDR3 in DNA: TGTGCCAGCAGCTTAGGTTTAGCGGTAGATAGCACAGATACGCAGTATTTT. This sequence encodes CASSLGLAVDSTDTQYF.

CDR3 in DNA: TGTGCCAGCAGTGAAAGACAGGGGTTGAACTATGGCTACACCTTC. It encodes CASSERQGLNYGYTF. The V call is TRBV6-1, the J call TRBJ1-2; TRBD1 aligns across 8 bases. The CDR3 spans 15 residues. Germline-derived CDR1 and CDR2 are MNHNS and SASEGT. V was clipped by 2 bases and J by 2 bases; unmatched bases: 4.

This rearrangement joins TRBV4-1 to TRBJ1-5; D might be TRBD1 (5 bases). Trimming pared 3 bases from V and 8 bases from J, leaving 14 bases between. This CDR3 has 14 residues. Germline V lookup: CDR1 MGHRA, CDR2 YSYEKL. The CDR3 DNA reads TGCGCCAGCAGCCACGGCAGGGAAATGGAGCCCCAGCATTTT. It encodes CASSHGREMEPQHF.

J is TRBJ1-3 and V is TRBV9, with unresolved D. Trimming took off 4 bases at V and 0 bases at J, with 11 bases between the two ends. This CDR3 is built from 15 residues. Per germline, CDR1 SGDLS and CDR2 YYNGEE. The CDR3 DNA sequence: TGTGCCAGCAGCCCAAGAGTTCCCTCTGGAAACACCATATATTTT. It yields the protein CASSPRVPSGNTIYF.

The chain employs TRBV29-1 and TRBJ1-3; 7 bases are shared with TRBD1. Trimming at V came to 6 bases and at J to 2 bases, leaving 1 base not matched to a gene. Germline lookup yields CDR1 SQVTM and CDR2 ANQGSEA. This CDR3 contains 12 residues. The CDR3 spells CSVTGTGNTIYF. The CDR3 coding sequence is TGCAGCGTGACAGGGACTGGAAACACCATATATTTT.

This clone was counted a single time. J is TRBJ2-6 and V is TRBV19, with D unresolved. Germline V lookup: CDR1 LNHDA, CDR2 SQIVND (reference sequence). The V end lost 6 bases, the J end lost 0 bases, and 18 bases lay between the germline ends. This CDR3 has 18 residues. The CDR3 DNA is TGTGCCAGTAGCCCCATCCTAAACCCCTACTCTGGGGCCAACGTCCTGACTTTC. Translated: CASSPILNPYSGANVLTF. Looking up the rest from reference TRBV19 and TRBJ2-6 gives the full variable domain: DGGITQSPKYLFRKEGQNVTLSCEQNLNHDAMYWYRQDPGQGLRLIYYSQIVNDFQKGDIAEGYSVSREKKESFPLTVTSAQKNPTAFYLCASSPILNPYSGANVLTFGAGSRLTVL.

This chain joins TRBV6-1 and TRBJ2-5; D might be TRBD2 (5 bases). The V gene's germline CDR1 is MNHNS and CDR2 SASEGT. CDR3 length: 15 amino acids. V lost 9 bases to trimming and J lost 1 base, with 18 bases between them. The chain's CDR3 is CASTRVADPQETQYF. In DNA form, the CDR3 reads TGTGCCAGTACGCGGGTAGCCGACCCCCAAGAGACCCAGTACTTC.

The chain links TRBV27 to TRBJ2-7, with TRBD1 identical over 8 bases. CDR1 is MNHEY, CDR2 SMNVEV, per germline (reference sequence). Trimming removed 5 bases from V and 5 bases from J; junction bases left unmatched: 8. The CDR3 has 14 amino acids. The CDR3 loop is CASSLRTGINEQYF. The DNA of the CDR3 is TGTGCCAGCAGTCTCAGGACAGGGATCAACGAGCAGTACTTC.

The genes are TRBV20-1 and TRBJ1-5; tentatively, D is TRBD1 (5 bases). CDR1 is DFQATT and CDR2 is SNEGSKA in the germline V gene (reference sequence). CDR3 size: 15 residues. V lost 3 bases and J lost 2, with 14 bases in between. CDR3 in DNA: TGCAGTGCTAGTAGGGGTCTACCGGGCAATCAGCCCCAGCATTTT. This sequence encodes CSASRGLPGNQPQHF.

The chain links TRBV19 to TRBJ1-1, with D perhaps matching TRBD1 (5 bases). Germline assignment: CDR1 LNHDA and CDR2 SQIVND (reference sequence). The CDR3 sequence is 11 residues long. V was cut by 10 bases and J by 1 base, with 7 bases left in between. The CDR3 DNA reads TGTGCCACCACAGGGAACACTGAAGCTTTCTTT. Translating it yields CATTGNTEAFF.

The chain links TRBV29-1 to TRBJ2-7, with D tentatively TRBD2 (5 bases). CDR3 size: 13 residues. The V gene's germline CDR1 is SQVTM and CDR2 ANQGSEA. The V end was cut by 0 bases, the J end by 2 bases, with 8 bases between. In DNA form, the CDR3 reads TGCAGCGTTGAAGATGAGGGAACCTACGAGCAGTACTTC. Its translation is CSVEDEGTYEQYF.

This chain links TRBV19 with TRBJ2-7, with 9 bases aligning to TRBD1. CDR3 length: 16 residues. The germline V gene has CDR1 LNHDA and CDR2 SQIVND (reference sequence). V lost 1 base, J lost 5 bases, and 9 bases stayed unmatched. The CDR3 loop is CASSIGLGTGSHEQYF. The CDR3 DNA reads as TGTGCCAGTAGTATAGGGTTGGGGACAGGGAGCCACGAGCAGTACTTC.